The rows below give T cell receptor beta chains drawn from one sample of a study of blood T cell repertoires in COVID-19. The assay was immunoSEQ multiplex PCR, and TCRdb's table has in-frame clones only and misses some. This sample has some 87,000 clones, with 85% found just once. What was sequenced was peripheral blood. The receptors here all came from a woman in her seventies with active or convalescent COVID-19. Both conserved end residues are part of each CDR3. Fields, in order: J gene, V gene, D gene, clone size, CDR3 DNA, CDR3 protein. A D gene is named only where the DNA matches it firmly. Size tells how often a clone was seen (once, few, many) or the class of an expanded clone, and some rows leave it out.

>TRBJ1-2|TRBV6-5|-|-
TGTGCCAGCACCGAAGACCCAAGGGGCTATGGCTACACCTTC
CASTEDPRGYGYTF
>TRBJ1-5|TRBV7-2|-|once
TGTGCCAGCAGCTTAGCATCGGGGAATCAGCCCCAGCATTTT
CASSLASGNQPQHF
>TRBJ1-5|TRBV5-1|-|-
TGCGCCAGCAGCTTTTGGGCCGGCGATCAGCCCCAGCATTTT
CASSFWAGDQPQHF
>TRBJ2-5|TRBV5-1|TRBD1|-
TGCGCCAGCAGCACGGGACAGGCGACAAAAGAGACCCAGTACTTC
CASSTGQATKETQYF
>TRBJ2-2|TRBV6-6|-|few
TGTGCCAGCGGCGGGGCGAACACCGGGGAGCTGTTTTTT
CASGGANTGELFF
>TRBJ2-2|TRBV28|TRBD2|-
TGTGCCAGCAGATCCTCACGGGGGGGGCCAACCGGGGAGCTGTTTTTT
CASRSSRGGPTGELFF
>TRBJ1-2|TRBV11-2|-|once
TGTGCCAGCAGTCCAACAGGGTTCTATGGCTACACCTTC
CASSPTGFYGYTF
>TRBJ1-2|TRBV5-4|-|-
TGTGCCAGCAGCTCCACCCGGGACACCCGTGGCTATGGCTACACCTTC
CASSSTRDTRGYGYTF
>TRBJ1-5|TRBV6-5|TRBD1|-
TGTGCCAGCAGGGGACAGCCATATAGCAATCAGCCCCAGCATTTT
CASRGQPYSNQPQHF
>TRBJ1-5|TRBV27|-|-
TGTGCCAGCACCCCTCTCGGGGGTAGCAATCAGCCCCAGCATTTT
CASTPLGGSNQPQHF
>TRBJ2-3|TRBV5-4|-|-
TGTGCCAGCAGCTTACAGGGTCCAGATACGCAGTATTTT
CASSLQGPDTQYF
>TRBJ1-1|TRBV18|-|-
TGTGCCAGCTCCCCTGACATCGCGAACACTGAAGCTTTCTTT
CASSPDIANTEAFF
>TRBJ1-1|TRBV19|-|once
TGTGCCAGTAGTCCGGGGACTTTACTGAACACTGAAGCTTTCTTT
CASSPGTLLNTEAFF
>TRBJ2-1|TRBV19|TRBD2|-
TGTGCCAGTAGCCCAACTAGCGTTGGGCTCAATGAGCAGTTCTTC
CASSPTSVGLNEQFF
>TRBJ1-2|TRBV7-8|-|-
TGTGCCAGCAGCCCCACTCCTGACTATGGCTACACCTTC
CASSPTPDYGYTF
>TRBJ2-3|TRBV7-2|-|-
TGTGCCAGCAGCTTATGGAGGGATACGCAGTATTTT
CASSLWRDTQYF
>TRBJ1-1|TRBV29-1|-|-
TGCAGCGGAGGCGGGGGAGACGACACTGAAGCTTTCTTT
CSGGGGDDTEAFF
>TRBJ1-4|TRBV7-9|-|-
TGTGCCAGCAGCTTAGCGCGGGCCGCCGGGCCTAATGAAAAACTGTTTTTT
CASSLARAAGPNEKLFF
>TRBJ2-3|TRBV27|-|-
TGTGCCAGCAGCCAGGGAACCACAGATACGCAGTATTTT
CASSQGTTDTQYF
>TRBJ1-1|TRBV10-1|TRBD1|-
TGCGCCAGCGGACAGGGGTCACCTTGGGTGACTGAAGCTTTCTTT
CASGQGSPWVTEAFF
>TRBJ1-1|TRBV7-2|-|-
TGTGCCAGCAGCCAAAGATCAGGTTTGGCTGAAGCTTTCTTT
CASSQRSGLAEAFF
>TRBJ1-5|TRBV15|TRBD1|-
TGTGCCACCAGCAGAGGATCGACAGGGCCCACGCAGCCCCAGCATTTT
CATSRGSTGPTQPQHF
>TRBJ1-1|TRBV4-1|-|-
TGCGCCAGCAGCCAAGATCCCACGGGTGATGAAGCTTTCTTT
CASSQDPTGDEAFF
>TRBJ1-2|TRBV19|TRBD1|-
TGTGCCAGTAGTTGGGACAGCTTAAACTATGGCTACACCTTC
CASSWDSLNYGYTF
>TRBJ2-7|TRBV11-3|-|-
TGTGCCAGCAGCTTAGGGGAGTCCTACGAGCAGTACTTC
CASSLGESYEQYF
>TRBJ1-4|TRBV5-1|-|-
TGCGCCAGCAGAAGCAATTCGGAGGCTGGGGAAAAACTGTTTTTT
CASRSNSEAGEKLFF
>TRBJ1-5|TRBV19|TRBD1|-
TGTGCCAGTAGTCCCGGGACAGGGGGCCATCAGCCCCAGCATTTT
CASSPGTGGHQPQHF
>TRBJ1-4|TRBV5-6|-|-
TGTGCCAGCAGCTACTACAGGGCCTATGCAACTAATGAAAAACTGTTTTTT
CASSYYRAYATNEKLFF
>TRBJ1-2|TRBV5-6|TRBD1|-
TGTGCCAGCAGCCAGATTACCGGGACAGGGCAAATCTATGGCTACACCTTC
CASSQITGTGQIYGYTF
>TRBJ1-1|TRBV15|TRBD1|-
TGTGCCACCAGCGGACAGGGGGGAATGAACACTGAAGCTTTCTTT
CATSGQGGMNTEAFF
>TRBJ2-3|TRBV24-1|TRBD2|-
TGTGCCACCAGTGAACCGACTAGCGGGGGGTTCACAGATACGCAGTATTTT
CATSEPTSGGFTDTQYF
>TRBJ1-5|TRBV7-9|-|-
TGTGCCAGCAGCTTAAAGGGGAGCAATCAGCCCCAGCATTTT
CASSLKGSNQPQHF
>TRBJ2-5|TRBV9|-|once
TGTGCCAGCAGCGTAGGACTACCAGAGACCCAGTACTTC
CASSVGLPETQYF
>TRBJ2-7|TRBV18|-|many
TGTGCCAGCTCACCAAAAACAGTTCTCTACGAGCAGTACTTC
CASSPKTVLYEQYF
>TRBJ1-6|TRBV27|TRBD1|-
TGTGCCAGCAGTCCACGGACAGGTTATTCACCCCTCCACTTT
CASSPRTGYSPLHF
>TRBJ1-2|TRBV7-9|-|-
TGTGCCAGCAGCCCACCTCGCCCGGGGGAGCGGGGCTACACCTTC
CASSPPRPGERGYTF
>TRBJ2-3|TRBV29-1|-|-
TGCAGCGTTGCAACAGATACGCAGTATTTT
CSVATDTQYF
>TRBJ2-3|TRBV24-1|-|-
TGTGCCACCAGTGATCGCAAACTGACAGATACGCAGTATTTT
CATSDRKLTDTQYF
>TRBJ2-3|TRBV10-3|-|-
TGTGCCATCAGTGACAATAGAGTGATCACAGATACGCAGTATTTT
CAISDNRVITDTQYF
>TRBJ1-6|TRBV2|-|-
TGTGCCAGCAGTCAACCTGGTCTACTTAATTCACCCCTCCACTTT
CASSQPGLLNSPLHF
>TRBJ1-3|TRBV7-2|-|-
TGTGCCAGCAGTCTAGCCAGATACTCTGGAAACACCATATATTTT
CASSLARYSGNTIYF
>TRBJ2-4|TRBV19|-|-
TGTGCCAGTCGAATGGCGGGGGCCAAAAACATTCAGTACTTC
CASRMAGAKNIQYF
>TRBJ2-3|TRBV7-2|TRBD2|-
TGTGCCAGCACCCTATTCCTAGCGGGGACAGATACGCAGTATTTT
CASTLFLAGTDTQYF
>TRBJ2-3|TRBV5-1|TRBD2|-
TGCGCCAGCAGCCCACCGACTAGCGGGGCCACAGATACGCAGTATTTT
CASSPPTSGATDTQYF
>TRBJ2-2|TRBV7-8|TRBD1|-
TGTGCCAGCAGCCCAAACCGGGACAGGGCCCCCGGGGAGCTGTTTTTT
CASSPNRDRAPGELFF
>TRBJ1-5|TRBV10-3|-|-
TGTGCCATCTCGCAGGGAAGCAATCAGCCCCAGCATTTT
CAISQGSNQPQHF
>TRBJ2-2|TRBV18|-|-
TGTGCCAGCTCACGGTCGACAGGCACCGGGGAGCTGTTTTTT
CASSRSTGTGELFF
>TRBJ1-1|TRBV20-1|TRBD1|-
TGCAGTGCTAGTGGGGCAGGGGGCCGTAACACTGAAGCTTTCTTT
CSASGAGGRNTEAFF
>TRBJ1-6|TRBV29-1|-|-
TGCAGCGTTGCGGGGGGTCAGAATTCACCCCTCCACTTT
CSVAGGQNSPLHF
>TRBJ1-2|TRBV5-8|TRBD1|-
TGTGCCAGCAGCGTGGGGACAGGTAGAAATTTCTATGGCTACACCTTC
CASSVGTGRNFYGYTF
>TRBJ2-1|TRBV9|-|-
TGTGCCAGCAGCGGACCCGTAGGCGGTGAGCAGTTCTTC
CASSGPVGGEQFF
>TRBJ1-2|TRBV27|TRBD1|-
TGTGCCAGCAGCTTGACAGGGACTTATGGCTACACCTTC
CASSLTGTYGYTF
>TRBJ2-3|TRBV5-6|TRBD2|-
TGTGCCAGCAGCCTGAGGACTAGCGGGTACACAGATACGCAGTATTTT
CASSLRTSGYTDTQYF
>TRBJ2-3|TRBV11-1|TRBD2|-
TGTGCCAGCAGCCACTTGACTAGCTGCTTCTCAGATACGCAGTATTTT
CASSHLTSCFSDTQYF
>TRBJ1-1|TRBV25-1|-|-
TGTGCCAGCACCGCTTTGGGAGGTGGCACTGAAGCTTTCTTT
CASTALGGGTEAFF
>TRBJ2-1|TRBV20-1|TRBD1|-
TGCAGTGCTAGTGGACAGGGGCTGACGAATGAGCAGTTCTTC
CSASGQGLTNEQFF
>TRBJ1-2|TRBV6-5|-|-
TGTGCCAGCAGTCTGCACAGCTATGGCTACACCTTC
CASSLHSYGYTF
>TRBJ2-1|TRBV3-1/TRBV3-2|TRBD1|-
TGTGCCAGCAGCCAAGGAGGGGGCTGGAGGCAGTTCTTC
CASSQGGGWRQFF